This TCR beta chain appears in the sequencing data of a study of cytomegalovirus exposure and HLA in healthy donors. Overall study context: It was reported in a later analysis that the same platform had been used for the 120 or so validation repertoires as for the 550 to 700 first-cohort repertoires.

For this clone: The antigen remains unidentified.

Only in-frame clones appear in the TCRdb table, and some are missing; sequencing was by immunoSEQ multiplex PCR. The sample has some 170,000 clones, 86% seen once. CDR3 length: 11 residues. CDR1 and CDR2 (germline): GTSNPN, SVGIG (reference sequence). Trimming stripped 1 base from V and 8 bases from J, with 8 bases between. Overall study findings and caveats: Most TCR sequences were uncommon, yet certain public TCRs appeared in many donors. Reports credit the classifier with highly specific, highly sensitive diagnosis of cytomegalovirus status.

The sequence was collected from a man aged 25 to 45 in good health and CMV-seropositive. The V and J genes are TRBV30 and TRBJ1-2, with D hard to call. Sequencing was performed on PBMCs. CDR3 amino acids: CAWSDLRGYTF. The CDR3 coding sequence is TGTGCCTGGAGTGATCTTAGAGGCTACACCTTC.